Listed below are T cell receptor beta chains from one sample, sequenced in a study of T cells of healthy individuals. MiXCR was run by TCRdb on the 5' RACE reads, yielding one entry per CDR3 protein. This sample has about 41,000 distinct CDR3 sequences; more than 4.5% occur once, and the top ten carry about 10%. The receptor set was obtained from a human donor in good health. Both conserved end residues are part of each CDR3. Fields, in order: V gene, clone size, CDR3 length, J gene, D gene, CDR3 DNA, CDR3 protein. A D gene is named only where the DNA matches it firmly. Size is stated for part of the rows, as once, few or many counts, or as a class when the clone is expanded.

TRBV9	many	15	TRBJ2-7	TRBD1	TGTGCCAGCAGCGCCCAGGGGGATATCAACTACGAGCAGTACTTC	CASSAQGDINYEQYF
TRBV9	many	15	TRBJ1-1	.	TGTGCCAGCAGCGCGGCGCAGGGGATACCCACTGAAGCTTTCTTT	CASSAAQGIPTEAFF
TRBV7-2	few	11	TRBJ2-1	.	TGTGCCAGCAGCCCGAATAAAGCCCAGTTCTTC	CASSPNKAQFF
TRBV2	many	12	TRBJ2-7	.	TGTGCCAGCAGTTTAAGGGACTACGAGCAGTACTTC	CASSLRDYEQYF
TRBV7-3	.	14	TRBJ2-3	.	TGTGCCAGCAGCTGGGGAGCTGGAGCAGATACGCAGTATTTT	CASSWGAGADTQYF
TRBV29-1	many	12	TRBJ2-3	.	TGCAGCGTTGAACGCCCGGCAGATACGCAGTATTTT	CSVERPADTQYF
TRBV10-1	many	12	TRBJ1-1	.	TGCGCCAGCAGTGATACAGGGACTGAAGCTTTCTTT	CASSDTGTEAFF
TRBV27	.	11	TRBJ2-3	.	TGTGCCACCTCCAAGCTATATACGCAGTATTTT	CATSKLYTQYF
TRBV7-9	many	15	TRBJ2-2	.	TGTGCCAGCAGCCGGCAGGCCGTAAACACCGGGGAGCTGTTTTTT	CASSRQAVNTGELFF
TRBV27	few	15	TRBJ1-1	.	TGTGCCAGCAGCCAATACACAGGCATGAACACTGAAGCTTTCTTT	CASSQYTGMNTEAFF
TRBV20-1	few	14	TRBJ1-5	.	TGCAGTGCTAGACCGACGGTTAGCAATCAGCCCCAGCATTTT	CSARPTVSNQPQHF
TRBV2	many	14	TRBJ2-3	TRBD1	TGTGCCAGCGCCTGGGACAGGGTATCAGATACGCAGTATTTT	CASAWDRVSDTQYF